Below are 3 T cell receptor beta chains sequenced from a single sample in a study of blood T cell repertoires in COVID-19. Assay used: immunoSEQ multiplex PCR; TCRdb lists only in-frame clones, some missing. The sample gives around 100,000 clones, approximately 89% of which show up once; 7.4% is in the top ten. Sequenced: peripheral blood. The source of these receptors is a human donor with acute or convalescent COVID-19. The donor label of this sample is uncertain.

The chain is built from TRBV18 and TRBJ2-2; perhaps TRBD2 as D (5 bases). The CDR3 loop spans 16 amino acids. Per the germline V gene, CDR1 is KGHSH and CDR2 is LQKENI. Trimming pared 2 bases from V and 7 bases from J, leaving 17 bases between. The CDR3 region is CASSPEGVSASGELFF. In DNA form, the CDR3 reads TGTGCCAGCTCACCAGAGGGTGTCAGCGCAAGCGGGGAGCTGTTTTTT.

The V and J genes are TRBV29-1 and TRBJ2-7; 9 nucleotides align to TRBD1. The CDR3 totals 12 residues. Germline CDR1 is SQVTM and CDR2 is ANQGSEA. J lost 4 bases, V lost 7 bases, and 5 bases had no gene match. CDR3 DNA sequence: TGCAGCGCATCCGGGACAGGGTACGAGCAGTACTTC. This codes for CSASGTGYEQYF.

The chain recombines TRBV9 with TRBJ2-1; 8 bases align to TRBD1. V was clipped by 0 bases and J by 2 bases; unmatched bases: 16. CDR3 size: 20 residues. Per germline, CDR1 SGDLS and CDR2 YYNGEE. The CDR3 spells CASSVGLGRGRPWTYNEQFF. DNA of the CDR3: TGTGCCAGCAGCGTAGGATTGGGCAGGGGGCGACCCTGGACCTACAATGAGCAGTTCTTC.